Below are 2 T cell receptor beta chains sequenced from a single sample in a study of STAT5B mutations in CD4+ large granular lymphocyte leukemia. Assay used: immunoSEQ multiplex PCR; TCRdb lists only in-frame clones, some missing. The repertoire holds about 30,000 clones, with around four fifths as singletons. What was sequenced was CD4+ T cells from blood buffy coats. The receptors come from a human donor in good health.

The rearrangement links TRBV11-3 to TRBJ2-1; tentatively, D is TRBD2 (6 bases). The CDR3 contains 12 residues. Trimming took 0 bases from V and 10 from J, leaving 7 bases between them. CDR1 and CDR2 from the germline V gene are SGHNT and YENEEA. The CDR3 loop is CASSLDLAEQFF. The CDR3 coding sequence is TGTGCCAGCAGCTTAGACCTAGCGGAGCAGTTCTTC.

This rearrangement joins TRBV18 to TRBJ2-1; 7 bases fit TRBD2. Trimming at V came to 2 bases and at J to 5 bases, leaving 6 bases not matched to a gene. This CDR3 is built from 15 residues. Germline V gives CDR1 KGHSH, CDR2 LQKENI. The CDR3 loop is CASSPTWGGDNEQFF. CDR3 coding DNA: TGTGCCAGCTCACCAACATGGGGGGGTGACAATGAGCAGTTCTTC.